Listed below are T cell receptor beta chains from one sample, sequenced in a study of beta chain features in type 1 diabetes. Data came from immunoSEQ multiplex PCR; TCRdb stores just in-frame clones and leaves some out. The sample yields over 200,000 clones, 9.5% to 13% seen once. Sequenced material: naive CD4+ T cells from blood. Every receptor here comes from a man between 25 and 39 years old with type 1 diabetes. The CDR3 runs from the conserved cysteine through the conserved F or W. The D gene is left open where the match is weak. Rows may omit the clone size; those that give it use once, few, many or a size class.

clone size,J gene,V gene,D gene,CDR3 protein,CDR3 DNA
NA,TRBJ2-5,TRBV2,NA,CASSDFKGAQYF,TGTGCCAGCAGTGACTTTAAAGGGGCCCAGTACTTC
NA,TRBJ1-1,TRBV4-2,NA,CASSQAGTRVTAEAFF,TGTGCCAGCAGCCAAGCTGGGACTCGAGTAACCGCTGAAGCTTTCTTT
NA,TRBJ2-7,TRBV4-2,NA,CASSQDPVSSYEQYF,TGTGCCAGCAGCCAAGATCCGGTTAGCTCCTACGAGCAGTACTTC
NA,TRBJ1-1,TRBV2,NA,CASMLSRGFTEAFF,TGTGCCAGCATGCTCTCCCGAGGGTTCACTGAAGCTTTCTTT
NA,TRBJ2-5,TRBV4-3,NA,CASSQDWRGQETQYF,TGCGCCAGCAGCCAAGACTGGCGGGGTCAAGAGACCCAGTACTTC
once,TRBJ1-2,TRBV7-2,TRBD1,CASSLRTGSNYGYTF,TGTGCCAGCAGCCTCAGGACAGGATCGAACTATGGCTACACCTTC
NA,TRBJ1-5,TRBV7-2,NA,CASSLVAGSNQPQHF,TGTGCCAGCAGCTTAGTCGCCGGTAGCAATCAGCCCCAGCATTTT
NA,TRBJ2-6,TRBV29-1,NA,CSVLTFPGANVLTF,TGCAGCGTGCTGACATTTCCTGGGGCCAACGTCCTGACTTTC
few,TRBJ2-7,TRBV5-5,NA,CASSLRGKQYF,TGTGCCAGCAGCCTCAGGGGAAAGCAGTACTTC
NA,TRBJ2-7,TRBV23-1,NA,CASSQSFRTSIYEQYF,TGCGCCAGCAGTCAATCGTTCCGGACTTCGATCTACGAGCAGTACTTC
NA,TRBJ1-6,TRBV5-1,NA,CASSLERGSPLHF,TGCGCCAGCAGCTTGGAGAGAGGTTCACCCCTCCACTTT
few,TRBJ2-2,TRBV11-2,NA,CASRRPGHTNTGELFF,TGTGCCAGCAGGCGTCCGGGACACACGAACACCGGGGAGCTGTTTTTT
few,TRBJ2-7,TRBV6-5,TRBD2,CASSYSGGAAGEQYF,TGTGCCAGCAGTTATAGCGGGGGGGCTGCTGGCGAGCAGTACTTC
NA,TRBJ1-5,TRBV7-9,TRBD1,CASSLARGAQGQPQHF,TGTGCCAGCAGCTTAGCCAGGGGGGCGCAGGGTCAGCCCCAGCATTTT
NA,TRBJ2-7,TRBV6-6,NA,CASSTGAGRGYEQYF,TGTGCCAGCAGCACGGGAGCGGGTCGGGGTTACGAGCAGTACTTC
NA,TRBJ2-3,TRBV7-2,NA,CASSPRLVSRTDTQYF,TGTGCCAGCAGCCCAAGACTAGTGAGTCGGACAGATACGCAGTATTTT
few,TRBJ1-2,TRBV11-2,NA,CASSRPGFRLSGYTF,TGTGCCAGCAGCCGGCCAGGGTTCCGCCTAAGCGGCTACACCTTC
few,TRBJ2-3,TRBV7-2,TRBD2,CASSFSSGGSDTQYF,TGTGCCAGCAGCTTTTCTAGCGGGGGCTCAGATACGCAGTATTTT
few,TRBJ1-6,TRBV5-1,NA,CASSLQVNSPLHF,TGCGCCAGCAGCTTGCAGGTTAATTCACCCCTCCACTTT